This TCR beta chain was captured by sequencing in a study of T cells in Graves' hyperthyroidism and ophthalmopathy. Per germline, CDR1 MDHEN and CDR2 SYDVKM. Trimming cost V 5 bases and J 5 bases, with 16 bases left between them. CDR3 length: 14 amino acids. Among ophthalmopathy patients, the Clinical Activity Score reached at least 3, the NOSPECS grade reached at least 4, and duration remained under 3 months. In making diagnoses, clinical symptoms, serum thyroxine and TRAb, thyroid ultrasound and orbital computed tomography were all used. Each 10 ml fresh peripheral blood draw supplied the PBMCs. General study points: Model-based prediction identified ophthalmopathy a median roughly 5.9 months prior to its onset.

Authors of the study amplified TCR beta CDR3 regions from RNA transcripts. First-round RT-PCR with HTBI primers amplified the TCR CDR3 region. A single record per CDR3 protein comes from TCRdb applying MiXCR to the multiplex PCR reads. The profile shows around 250,000 distinct CDR3 sequences, 24% of them singletons. This clonotype was seen at least ten times. Its antigen is still unknown. This clonotype was obtained from a woman aged 40 to 55 with Graves' ophthalmopathy. The V gene is TRBV28, the J gene TRBJ2-7, with D possibly being TRBD2 (5 bases). The specimen sequenced was blood. The CDR3 DNA reads TGTGCCAGCAGTAGAGAGGGCAGGATCCACGAGCAGTACTTC. Residues: CASSREGRIHEQYF. Full variable domain (missing parts from reference TRBV28 and TRBJ2-7): DVKVTQSSRYLVKRTGEKVFLECVQDMDHENMFWYRQDPGLGLRLIYFSYDVKMKEKGDIPEGYSVSREKKERFSLILESASTNQTSMYLCASSREGRIHEQYFGPGTRLTVT.